Listed here are 11 T cell receptor beta chains from one sample, sequenced in a study of cytomegalovirus exposure and HLA in healthy donors. Sequencing used immunoSEQ multiplex PCR; TCRdb keeps in-frame clones, though not all of them. The repertoire holds under 150,000 clones, with approximately 87% as singletons. The source material was PBMCs. These TCRs come from a man younger than 35 in good health and CMV-seronegative.

This rearrangement joins TRBV5-1 to TRBJ2-2, with 9 bases that match TRBD2. Per germline, CDR1 SGHRS and CDR2 YFSETQ. This CDR3 has 17 amino acids. The V segment lost 3 bases and the J segment 5 bases; nucleotides outside the gene matches: 11. The DNA for the CDR3 is TGCGCCAGCAGCTCGGATCTGCTAGCGGGACATACCGGGGAGCTGTTTTTT. The encoded protein is CASSSDLLAGHTGELFF. The full variable domain, rest sourced from reference TRBV5-1 and TRBJ2-2, is KAGVTQTPRYLIKTRGQQVTLSCSPISGHRSVSWYQQTPGQGLQFLFEYFSETQRNKGNFPGRFSGRQFSNSRSEMNVSTLELGDSALYLCASSSDLLAGHTGELFFGEGSRLTVL.

The chain joins TRBV27 to TRBJ1-5, with a weak D call TRBD1 (6 bases). In germline, CDR1 is MNHEY, CDR2 SMNVEV (reference sequence). This CDR3 has 14 amino acids. Deletions cut 4 bases from V and 7 bases from J, with 14 bases between. CDR3 loop: CASSWNRENQPQHF. CDR3 nucleotide sequence: TGTGCCAGCAGTTGGAACAGGGAAAACCAGCCCCAGCATTTT.

The J gene is TRBJ1-1, the V gene TRBV6-5; tentative D call: TRBD1 (5 bases). Germline V CDR1 and CDR2: MNHEY, SVGAGI. The V end lost 5 bases, the J end lost 7 bases, and 14 bases lay between the germline ends. This CDR3 contains 13 residues. Here the CDR3 reads CASSLLGDNEAFF. The CDR3 coding sequence is TGTGCCAGCAGTCTCTTAGGGGATAATGAAGCTTTCTTT.

This clone was seen just once. The J gene is TRBJ1-2, the V gene TRBV6-6, with D possibly TRBD1 on 5 matching bases. Germline V gene sequence: CDR1 MNHNY, CDR2 SVGAGI (reference sequence). The CDR3 loop spans 13 amino acids. The V and J ends lost 7 bases and 4 bases respectively, with 13 bases between them. CDR3 residues: CASKRDSVYGYTF. DNA of the CDR3: TGTGCCAGCAAACGGGACTCCGTCTATGGCTACACCTTC.

This clone was seen more than once but under ten times. The gene calls are TRBV19 and TRBJ2-5; a weak D match, TRBD2 (6 bases). Trimming cost V 3 bases and J 4 bases, with 9 bases left between them. The CDR3 runs 13 residues. Germline CDR1 LNHDA, CDR2 SQIVND (reference sequence). CDR3 protein: CASSILGGETQYF. CDR3 bases: TGTGCCAGTAGTATCTTGGGAGGAGAGACCCAGTACTTC.

This rearrangement joins TRBV5-1 to TRBJ2-3, with D perhaps matching TRBD1 (5 bases). Per the germline V gene, CDR1 is SGHRS and CDR2 is YFSETQ. The CDR3 is made up of 12 amino acids. The V gene lost 10 bases and the J gene lost 3 bases, with 12 bases spanning the gap. The CDR3 loop is CACLKGTDTQYF. The CDR3 DNA is TGCGCCTGTCTCAAGGGGACAGATACGCAGTATTTT. Based on the CDR3 plus reference TRBV5-1 and TRBJ2-3, the full variable domain is KAGVTQTPRYLIKTRGQQVTLSCSPISGHRSVSWYQQTPGQGLQFLFEYFSETQRNKGNFPGRFSGRQFSNSRSEMNVSTLELGDSALYLCACLKGTDTQYFGPGTRLTVL.

The V gene is TRBV2, the J gene TRBJ2-5; 14 bases are a match to TRBD2. V trimming: 5 bases; J trimming: 7 bases; junction bases outside the gene matches: 12. The length of the CDR3 is 17 residues. Germline CDR1 and CDR2: SNHLY and FYNNEI. The CDR3 reads CASSNTTSGGAGGTQYF. The CDR3 DNA sequence: TGTGCCAGCAGTAATACGACTAGCGGGGGGGCCGGGGGGACCCAGTACTTC.

In this sample, this clone turned up a few times. V gene TRBV4-1 combines with J gene TRBJ2-7, with a possible D match to TRBD1 (5 bases). Germline lookup yields CDR1 MGHRA and CDR2 YSYEKL. The length of the CDR3 is 19 residues. Between the trimmed V and J ends, which lost 3 bases and 3 bases, there was a span of 27 bases. As DNA, the CDR3 is TGCGCCAGCAGCCAGGTTTTCTGGACAACTCCCAAGGGGATCTACGAGCAGTACTTC. Protein product: CASSQVFWTTPKGIYEQYF.

This rearrangement joins TRBV18 to TRBJ2-1; D uncertain. Germline CDR1 is KGHSH and CDR2 is LQKENI. V was shortened by 3 bases and J by 8 bases, with 5 bases between the two germline ends. The CDR3 has 11 amino acids. The CDR3 bases are TGTGCCAGCTCACCGGGCCATGAGCAGTTCTTC. This translates into CASSPGHEQFF. Full variable domain (rest looked up from reference TRBV18 and TRBJ2-1): NAGVMQNPRHLVRRRGQEARLRCSPMKGHSHVYWYRQLPEEGLKFMVYLQKENIIDESGMPKERFSAEFPKEGPSILRIQQVVRGDSAAYFCASSPGHEQFFGPGTRLTVL.

The chain is built from TRBV5-4 and TRBJ2-7; 9 nucleotides line up with TRBD1. V was pared by 0 bases and J by 1 base, with 8 bases of the junction left unmatched. The CDR3 runs 17 residues. The germline V gene has CDR1 SGHNT and CDR2 YYREEE (reference sequence). Written as DNA, the CDR3 is TGTGCCAGCAGCTTGGTGGGCTGGGGGACAGGGTCCTACGAGCAGTACTTC. This gives the protein CASSLVGWGTGSYEQYF.

The rearrangement links TRBV4-1 to TRBJ1-2; TRBD1 agrees at 7 bases. The germline gives CDR1 MGHRA, CDR2 YSYEKL. The CDR3 extends over 17 amino acids. V lost 3 bases and J lost 7; bases outside the gene matches: 17. The CDR3, as DNA: TGCGCCAGCAGCCACCCGGGGTCGGGACAGTTAAATGGTGGCTACACCTTC. Translated: CASSHPGSGQLNGGYTF.